Here is one T cell receptor (beta chain) with its context. The data were taken from a study of CD8 T cells in Susac syndrome. Random hexamers were used to reverse transcribe the RNA input (roughly 0.5 to 1 ug). MiXCR, run by TCRdb on the immunoSEQ multiplex PCR reads, gives a single entry per CDR3 protein. The table includes 110,000 or so distinct CDR3 sequences, 90% to 98% detected once. Per the germline V gene, CDR1 is SGHDT and CDR2 is YYEEEE. With V trimmed by 3 bases and J by 6 bases, 6 bases remained unmatched. The CDR3 consists of 15 residues. Sequenced input: CD4+ T cells from PBMCs. This sequence joins TRBV5-6 and TRBJ2-2; 9 positions agree with TRBD1. This sequence was found in a human donor in good health. CDR3: CASSSGTGRPGELFF. In DNA, the CDR3 is TGTGCCAGCAGCTCCGGGACAGGGAGACCCGGGGAGCTGTTTTTT.